What follows describes a single T cell receptor (beta chain). A read error is likely, as this CDR3 ends without the conserved phenylalanine or tryptophan. The DNA is omitted, as the CDR3 cannot be located on it reliably, and the CDR3 follows TCRdb's listing. The data belong to a study of tumor-infiltrating lymphocytes in primary liver carcinoma. Researchers generated TCR beta cDNA from roughly 500 ng of total RNA, relying on a constant-region primer. Libraries covering TCR beta were generated through three nested multiplex PCR rounds (using a slightly modified ARM-PCR). PCR rounds one and two used TRBV1-TRBV30 forward primers with a C-beta reverse primer for around 9 cycles each. TCRdb itself ran the multiplex PCR reads through MiXCR, one entry per CDR3 protein. The data contain around 88,000 distinct CDR3 sequences, 65% to 70% of them seen just once; the ten biggest clones take up 25% to 35%. It was from roughly 20-30 mg of unsorted bulk tissue that RNA and DNA were co-extracted.

In germline, CDR1 is SGHKS, CDR2 YYEKEE (reference sequence). The CDR3 comprises 15 residues, both ends counted. The V gene is TRBV5-5, the J gene TRBJ2-7; the DNA was not used to check the table's D call, TRBD2. This TCR was sampled from a man aged 40-55 years with primary liver carcinoma and hepatitis B virus infection. Sequencing used tumor-adjacent normal liver tissue. CDR3 region: CASSRGLGPSYEHYS.